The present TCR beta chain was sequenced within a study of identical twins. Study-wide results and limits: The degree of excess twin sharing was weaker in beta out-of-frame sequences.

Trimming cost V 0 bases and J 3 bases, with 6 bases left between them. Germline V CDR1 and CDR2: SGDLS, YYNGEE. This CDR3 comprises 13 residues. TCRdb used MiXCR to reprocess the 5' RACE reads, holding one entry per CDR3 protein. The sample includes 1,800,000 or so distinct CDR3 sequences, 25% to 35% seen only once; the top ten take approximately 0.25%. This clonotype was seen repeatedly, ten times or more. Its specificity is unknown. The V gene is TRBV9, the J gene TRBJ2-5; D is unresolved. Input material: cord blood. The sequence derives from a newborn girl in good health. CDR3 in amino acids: CASSVGLKETQYF. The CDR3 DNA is TGTGCCAGCAGCGTAGGGCTTAAAGAGACCCAGTACTTC.